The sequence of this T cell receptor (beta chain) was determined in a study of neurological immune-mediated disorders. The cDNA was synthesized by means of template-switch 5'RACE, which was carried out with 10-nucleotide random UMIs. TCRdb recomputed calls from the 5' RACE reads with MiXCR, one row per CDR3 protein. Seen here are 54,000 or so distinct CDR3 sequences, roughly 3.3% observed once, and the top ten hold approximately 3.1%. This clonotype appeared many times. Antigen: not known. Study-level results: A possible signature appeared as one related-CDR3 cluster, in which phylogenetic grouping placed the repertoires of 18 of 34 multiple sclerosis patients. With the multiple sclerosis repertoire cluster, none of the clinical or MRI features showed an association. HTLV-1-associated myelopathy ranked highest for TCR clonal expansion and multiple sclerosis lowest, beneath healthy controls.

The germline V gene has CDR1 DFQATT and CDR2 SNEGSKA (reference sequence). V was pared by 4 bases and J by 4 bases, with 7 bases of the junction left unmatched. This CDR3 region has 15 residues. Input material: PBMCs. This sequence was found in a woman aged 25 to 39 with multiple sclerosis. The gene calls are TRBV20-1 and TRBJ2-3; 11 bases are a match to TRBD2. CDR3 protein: CSATRLAGNADTQYF. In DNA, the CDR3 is TGCAGTGCTACCCGACTAGCGGGGAACGCAGATACGCAGTATTTT.